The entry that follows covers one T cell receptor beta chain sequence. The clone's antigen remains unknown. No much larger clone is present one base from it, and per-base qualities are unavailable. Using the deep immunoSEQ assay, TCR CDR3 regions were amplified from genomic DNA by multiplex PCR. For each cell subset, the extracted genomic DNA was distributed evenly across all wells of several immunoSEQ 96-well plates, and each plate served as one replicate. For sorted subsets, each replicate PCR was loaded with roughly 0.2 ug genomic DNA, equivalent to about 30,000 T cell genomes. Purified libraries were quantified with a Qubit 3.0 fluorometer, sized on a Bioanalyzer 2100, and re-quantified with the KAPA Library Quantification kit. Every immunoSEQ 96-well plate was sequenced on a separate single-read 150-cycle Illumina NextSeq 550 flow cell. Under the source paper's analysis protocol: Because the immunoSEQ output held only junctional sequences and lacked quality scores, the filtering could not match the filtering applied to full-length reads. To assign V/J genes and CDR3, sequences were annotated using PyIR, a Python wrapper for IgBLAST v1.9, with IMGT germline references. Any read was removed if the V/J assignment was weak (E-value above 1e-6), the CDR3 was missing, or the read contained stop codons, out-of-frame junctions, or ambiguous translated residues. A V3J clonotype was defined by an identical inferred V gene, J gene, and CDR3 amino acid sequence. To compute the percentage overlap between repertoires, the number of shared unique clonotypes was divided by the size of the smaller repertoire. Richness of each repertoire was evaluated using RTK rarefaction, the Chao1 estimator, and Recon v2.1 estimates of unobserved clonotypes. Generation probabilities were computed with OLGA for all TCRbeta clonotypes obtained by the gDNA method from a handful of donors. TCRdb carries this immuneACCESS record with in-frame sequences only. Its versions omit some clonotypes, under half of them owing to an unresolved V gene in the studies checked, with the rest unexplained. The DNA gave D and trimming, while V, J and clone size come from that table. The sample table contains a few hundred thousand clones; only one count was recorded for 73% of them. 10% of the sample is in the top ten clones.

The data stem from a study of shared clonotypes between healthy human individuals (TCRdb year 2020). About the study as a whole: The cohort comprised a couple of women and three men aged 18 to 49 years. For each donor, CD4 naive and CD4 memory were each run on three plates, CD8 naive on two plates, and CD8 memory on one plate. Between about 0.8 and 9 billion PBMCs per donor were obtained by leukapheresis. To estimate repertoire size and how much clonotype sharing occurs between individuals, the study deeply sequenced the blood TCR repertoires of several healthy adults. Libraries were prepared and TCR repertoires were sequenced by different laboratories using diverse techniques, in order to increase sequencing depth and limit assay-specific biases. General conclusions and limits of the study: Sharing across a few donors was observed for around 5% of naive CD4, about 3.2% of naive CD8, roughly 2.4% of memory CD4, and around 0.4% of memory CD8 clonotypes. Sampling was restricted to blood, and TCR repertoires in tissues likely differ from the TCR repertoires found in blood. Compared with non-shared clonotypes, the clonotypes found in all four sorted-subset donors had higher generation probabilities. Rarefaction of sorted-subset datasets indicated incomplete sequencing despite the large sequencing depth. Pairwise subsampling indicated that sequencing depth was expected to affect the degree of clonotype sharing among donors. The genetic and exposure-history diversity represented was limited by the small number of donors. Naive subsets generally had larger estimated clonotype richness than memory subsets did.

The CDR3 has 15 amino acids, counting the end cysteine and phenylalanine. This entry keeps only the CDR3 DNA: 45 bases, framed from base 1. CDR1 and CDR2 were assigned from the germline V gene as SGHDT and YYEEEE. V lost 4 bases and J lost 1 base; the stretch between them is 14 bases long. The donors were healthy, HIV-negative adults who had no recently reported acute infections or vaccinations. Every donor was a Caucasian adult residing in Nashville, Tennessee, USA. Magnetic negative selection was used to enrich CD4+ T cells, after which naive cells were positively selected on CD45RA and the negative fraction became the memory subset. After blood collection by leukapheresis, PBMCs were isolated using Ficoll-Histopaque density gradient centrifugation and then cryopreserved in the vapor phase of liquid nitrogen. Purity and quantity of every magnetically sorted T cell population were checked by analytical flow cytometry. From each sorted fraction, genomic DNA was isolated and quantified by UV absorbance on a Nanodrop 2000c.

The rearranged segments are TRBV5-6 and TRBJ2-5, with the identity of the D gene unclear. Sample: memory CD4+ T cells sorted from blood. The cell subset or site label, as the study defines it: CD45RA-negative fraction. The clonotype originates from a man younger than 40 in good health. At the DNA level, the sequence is TGTGCCAGCAGCCCATTACCAGGATCCCAAGAGACCCAGTACTTC. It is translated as CASSPLPGSQETQYF.